A single sample is the source of the 20 T cell receptor beta chains below, sequenced in a study of T-cell reconstitution after alpha-beta-depleted transplantation in children. Preparing the TCRbeta library involved the use of unique molecular identifiers. TCRdb re-derived calls from the PCR reads in MiXCR, one entry per CDR3 protein. Altogether approximately 510,000 distinct CDR3 sequences are present, 15% to 20% being singletons, with the ten largest covering 3% to 3.5%. Sequences were derived from PBMCs from the stem cell graft donor, sampled from the stem cell graft. The origin of the receptors is a human donor who donated a stem cell graft to a child with acute lymphoblastic leukemia.

This clonotype appeared a few times. The V and J genes are TRBV5-5 and TRBJ2-2; D call uncertain. Germline V lookup: CDR1 SGHKS, CDR2 YYEKEE (reference sequence). CDR3 length: 14 amino acids. Trimming cost V 4 bases and J 0 bases, with 7 bases left between them. As DNA, the CDR3 is TGTGCCAGCAGCCCTGCCACGAACACCGGGGAGCTGTTTTTT. Translating gives CASSPATNTGELFF.

This chain links TRBV5-1 with TRBJ1-2; 7 positions match TRBD1. This CDR3 is built from 17 residues. In germline, CDR1 is SGHRS, CDR2 YFSETQ. The V gene end was trimmed by 6 bases and the J gene end by 4 bases; junction bases not matched to a gene: 18. As DNA, the CDR3 is TGCGCCAGCACAGGGGCAGCGTTAACGTCAGGGGGCTATGGCTACACCTTC. Translated, it gives CASTGAALTSGGYGYTF.

J is TRBJ2-1 and V is TRBV20-1; 10 positions agree with TRBD2. This CDR3 is 17 amino acids long. Trimming took 1 base from V and 4 from J; bases not matched to a gene: 10. Germline loops: CDR1 DFQATT, CDR2 SNEGSKA (reference sequence). Here the CDR3 reads CSARGNLGLAAYNEQFF. The CDR3 DNA follows: TGCAGTGCTAGAGGAAACCTAGGACTAGCGGCTTACAATGAGCAGTTCTTC.

This clonotype was counted only a few times. The rearrangement uses TRBV29-1 and TRBJ1-1, with D unresolved. CDR3 size: 10 residues. CDR1 and CDR2 from the germline V gene are SQVTM and ANQGSEA. V was clipped by 6 bases and J by 7 bases, with 9 bases between them. The CDR3 nucleotides are TGCAGCGTATTCGGGAGTGAAGCTTTCTTT. It is translated as CSVFGSEAFF. Variable domain in full (rest from reference TRBV29-1 and TRBJ1-1): SAVISQKPSRDICQRGTSLTIQCQVDSQVTMMFWYRQQPGQSLTLIATANQGSEATYESGFVIDKFPISRPNLTFSTLTVSNMSPEDSSIYLCSVFGSEAFFGQGTRLTVV.

This clonotype was observed a handful of times. The chain is built from TRBV20-1 and TRBJ2-1; the D gene is possibly TRBD2 (5 bases). Trimming took 8 bases from V and 6 from J, leaving 17 bases between them. CDR3 size: 13 residues. The germline V gene encodes CDR1 DFQATT and CDR2 SNEGSKA (reference sequence). CDR3 sequence: CSPLPPSGNEQFF. The CDR3 nucleotides read TGCAGTCCCCTCCCCCCCAGCGGCAATGAGCAGTTCTTC.

The rearrangement links TRBV5-6 to TRBJ1-4; no firm D call. The CDR3 is 15 amino acids. Germline V gene data show CDR1 as SGHDT and CDR2 as YYEEEE. The V gene lost 1 base and the J gene lost 7 bases, with 14 bases spanning the gap. CDR3 DNA: TGTGCCAGCAGCTTGAGGCCAGAAGTGACTGAAAAACTGTTTTTT. It is translated as CASSLRPEVTEKLFF.

This rearrangement joins TRBV2 to TRBJ1-3; no clear D. The V gene's germline CDR1 is SNHLY and CDR2 FYNNEI. The CDR3 consists of 14 residues. V was shortened by 1 base and J by 9 bases, with 13 bases between the two germline ends. This chain's CDR3 is CASSEELLGITIYF. The CDR3 nucleotides read TGTGCCAGCAGTGAAGAGTTGTTGGGGATCACCATATATTTT.

This chain joins TRBV5-1 and TRBJ2-2, with 9 bases fitting TRBD2. Germline V gives CDR1 SGHRS, CDR2 YFSETQ. CDR3 length equals 16 residues. Unmatched junction bases numbered 6, after V lost 5 bases and J lost 1 base. DNA of the CDR3: TGCGCCAGCAGGTATACTAGCGGGCAGAACACCGGGGAGCTGTTTTTT. Its translation is CASRYTSGQNTGELFF.

This clonotype came up a few times. The chain has TRBV20-1 and TRBJ2-7; tentative D call: TRBD2 (5 bases). Per the germline V gene, CDR1 is DFQATT and CDR2 is SNEGSKA (reference sequence). The CDR3 is made up of 13 amino acids. V was cut by 6 bases and J by 3 bases, with 15 bases left in between. CDR3 sequence: CSAPRAQNYEQYF. DNA of the CDR3: TGCAGTGCGCCGAGGGCACAAAACTACGAGCAGTACTTC.

This clonotype was recorded a few times. The CDR3 here is CATSVLRASEQFF. The CDR3 DNA is TGTGCCACCAGCGTCTTAAGGGCTAGTGAGCAGTTCTTC. The V call is TRBV15, the J call TRBJ2-1; D is unresolved. Germline loops: CDR1 LNHNV, CDR2 YYDKDF (reference sequence). The V gene lost 5 bases and the J gene lost 9 bases, with 14 bases spanning the gap. The CDR3 runs to 13 residues.

The rearrangement links TRBV18 to TRBJ2-7; maybe TRBD2 (6 bases). Germline loops: CDR1 KGHSH, CDR2 LQKENI. Deletions cut 6 bases from V and 4 bases from J, with 16 bases between. The CDR3 runs to 14 residues. In DNA form, the CDR3 reads TGTGCCAGCTCTCAGGATACGGGACTTTACGAGCAGTACTTC. This sequence encodes CASSQDTGLYEQYF.

This chain uses TRBV12-3 or TRBV12-4 with TRBJ2-1, with 7 bases identical to TRBD2. J was trimmed by 0 bases and V by 7 bases; bases with no gene match: 21. This CDR3 is 20 amino acids long. DNA for the CDR3: TGTGCCAGCACTCGATCGTGGGGGAGGGCCAGAGGAAGCTCCTACAATGAGCAGTTCTTC. This encodes CASTRSWGRARGSSYNEQFF.

The chain is built from TRBV7-3 and TRBJ2-1, with 11 positions matching TRBD2. V lost 5 bases, J lost 5 bases, and 5 bases stayed unmatched. Germline loops: CDR1 SGHTA, CDR2 FQGTGA. The CDR3 is made up of 15 amino acids. DNA for the CDR3: TGTGCCAGCAGCCCGCTAGCGGGAGGCCACAATGAGCAGTTCTTC. This sequence encodes CASSPLAGGHNEQFF.

This clonotype was observed a handful of times. The rearrangement uses TRBV4-1 and TRBJ2-3, with D maybe TRBD2 (6 bases). Trimming pared 4 bases from V and 4 bases from J, leaving 12 bases between. The CDR3 consists of 14 residues. In germline, CDR1 is MGHRA, CDR2 YSYEKL. CDR3 sequence reads: CASSREETADTQYF. The CDR3 DNA reads as TGCGCCAGCAGCCGGGAGGAGACGGCAGATACGCAGTATTTT.

The sample holds a few counts of this clonotype. Relative to the germline gene, one junction end is altered; a read error may explain this. Written as DNA, the CDR3 is TGCTGTGCTAGATATTTCGCGGGAGGGCCCTCCTACGAGCAGTACTTC. Protein: CCARYFAGGPSYEQYF. The chain recombines TRBV20-1 with TRBJ2-7, with 9 positions matching TRBD2. This CDR3 comprises 16 residues. Germline CDR1 DFQATT, CDR2 SNEGSKA (reference sequence).

This clonotype has a handful of counts. The chain links TRBV6-6 to TRBJ2-1; 12 nucleotides agree with TRBD2. The length of the CDR3 is 13 residues. Germline V gene data show CDR1 as MNHNY and CDR2 as SVGAGI (reference sequence). The CDR3: CPGLAGTPNEQFF. The CDR3 DNA follows: TGTCCCGGACTAGCGGGAACCCCCAATGAGCAGTTCTTC.

CDR3 in amino acids: CASSPNSRDYYNEQFF. The CDR3 DNA reads TGTGCCAGCAGCCCGAACTCCCGGGACTATTACAATGAGCAGTTCTTC. This chain links TRBV12-3 or TRBV12-4 with TRBJ2-1; 7 nucleotides agree with TRBD2. The CDR3 contains 16 residues. Trimming at V came to 6 bases and at J to 4 bases, leaving 12 bases not matched to a gene.

This chain links TRBV7-2 with TRBJ2-1, with 7 bases fitting TRBD2. The germline gives CDR1 SGHTA, CDR2 FQGNSA. V was clipped by 6 bases and J by 0 bases; unmatched bases: 11. The CDR3 extends over 17 amino acids. Here the CDR3 reads CASSRIAGRVSYNEQFF. CDR3 nucleotides: TGTGCCAGCAGTAGGATAGCAGGGAGGGTCTCCTACAATGAGCAGTTCTTC. The whole variable domain, remainder taken from reference TRBV7-2 and TRBJ2-1, is GAGVSQSPSNKVTEKGKDVELRCDPISGHTALYWYRQSLGQGLEFLIYFQGNSAPDKSGLPSDRFSAERTGGSVSTLTIQRTQQEDSAVYLCASSRIAGRVSYNEQFFGPGTRLTVL.

V is TRBV11-1 and J is TRBJ1-1; D might be TRBD1 (5 bases). Germline-derived CDR1 and CDR2 are SGHAT and FQDESV (reference sequence). Trimming pared 5 bases from V and 3 bases from J, leaving 25 bases between. The CDR3 consists of 18 residues. The DNA of the CDR3 is TGTGCCAGCAGCACGACCCTTCAAGTTGGGGGGTCGGACACTGAAGCTTTCTTT. Its protein is CASSTTLQVGGSDTEAFF.

This clonotype was seen only a few times. The chain carries TRBV12-3 or TRBV12-4 and TRBJ1-6; D possibly corresponds to TRBD1 (5 bases). The length of the CDR3 is 14 residues. Deletions cut 6 bases from V and 6 bases from J, with 12 bases between. The CDR3 loop is CASSLGHLNSPLHF. CDR3 DNA: TGTGCCAGCAGCCTTGGACACCTTAATTCACCCCTCCACTTT.